This is a list of T cell receptor beta chains from one sample in a study of response to subunit inactivated influenza vaccine. TCRdb independently ran MiXCR on the RT-PCR reads; one entry per CDR3 protein. The sample records some 550,000 distinct CDR3 sequences, around 25% being singletons. This sample was shared with a second study, whose subject was T cells expressing NK-cell markers.

The specimen comprised CD4+ T cells sorted from PBMCs, sampled about 11 days after vaccination. Every receptor here comes from a man aged 45-65 years who received an inactivated influenza vaccine. The CDR3 runs from the conserved cysteine through the conserved F or W. A D gene is named only where the DNA matches it firmly. A clone size is listed for some rows: how often the clone was seen (once, few, many), or a class if it is expanded.

TRBJ2-3 TRBV27 - - CASSPRGPGTDTQYF TGTGCCAGCAGTCCCCGGGGCCCGGGCACAGATACGCAGTATTTT
TRBJ1-1 TRBV28 TRBD1 few CASSLLTQGLGAFF TGTGCCAGCAGTTTACTCACACAGGGGCTTGGAGCTTTCTTT
TRBJ2-1 TRBV6-2/TRBV6-3 - few CASSYGSEQFF TGTGCCAGCAGTTACGGGAGTGAGCAGTTCTTC
TRBJ2-3 TRBV11-1 - few CASSLSRTTDTQYF TGTGCCAGCAGCTTAAGTAGGACCACAGATACGCAGTATTTT
TRBJ2-2 TRBV7-2 TRBD2 - CASSQAGGSYTGELFF TGTGCCAGCAGCCAAGCGGGGGGAAGTTACACCGGGGAGCTGTTTTTT
TRBJ1-1 TRBV12-3/TRBV12-4 - - CASSLRWGGRVF TGTGCCAGCAGCCTTAGGTGGGGGGGACGAGTCTTT
TRBJ1-4 TRBV12-3/TRBV12-4 - few CASRAGQINEKLFF TGTGCCAGCAGGGCCGGACAGATAAATGAAAAACTGTTTTTT
TRBJ2-6 TRBV6-5 - - CASSYQDSIFSGANVLTF TGTGCCAGCAGTTACCAAGACAGCATCTTCTCTGGGGCCAACGTCCTGACTTTC
TRBJ2-1 TRBV6-1 TRBD1 - CASRSAGQGRDEQFF TGTGCCAGCAGGTCAGCGGGACAGGGGCGCGATGAGCAGTTCTTC
TRBJ2-1 TRBV28 TRBD2 few CASNGVVPTSGRAINEQFF TGTGCCAGCAACGGTGTGGTTCCGACTAGCGGGAGGGCCATCAATGAGCAGTTCTTC
TRBJ1-5 TRBV12-3/TRBV12-4 - - CASSSGLLNQPQHF TGTGCCAGCAGCTCGGGCCTCTTAAATCAGCCCCAGCATTTT